This entry describes one TCR beta chain. Authors' processing steps: How many nucleated cells were present was estimated from reference gene primer amplification. The data were produced by immunoSEQ multiplex PCR, yet TCRdb's version contains in-frame clones alone and is incomplete. V and J calls and clone size come straight from that table; D and trimming were deduced from the DNA. The sample lists 140,000 to 150,000 clones, approximately 80% occurring once. This specimen comes from a study of blood T cell repertoires in COVID-19. Study context: COVID-19 samples collected from the United States, Italy and Spain covered acute and convalescent phases. T cells, B-cell-depleted T cells, or PBMCs provided the cDNA or gDNA that served as material.

CDR3 length: 14 amino acids. The V gene lost 2 bases and the J gene lost 1 base, with 6 bases spanning the gap. The germline V gene has CDR1 GTSNPN and CDR2 SVGIG (reference sequence). Sequenced material: peripheral blood. The chain combines TRBV30 with TRBJ2-6, with unresolved D. This TCR derives from a human donor in a cohort sampled during active COVID-19. CDR3 loop: CAWSFRSGANVLTF. The CDR3 region has the DNA TGTGCCTGGAGTTTTCGGTCTGGGGCCAACGTCCTGACTTTC.